A single T cell receptor (beta chain) is shown here with its context. Its specificity is unknown. Germline CDR1 reads SGHRS; CDR2 reads YFSETQ. V gave up 4 bases and J gave up 2 bases, with 13 bases separating them. This CDR3 has 15 residues. PCR was performed using 60 Vbeta and 13 Jbeta primers. Measured with immunoSEQ multiplex PCR; TCRdb has only the in-frame clones, and not every one. The sample contains some 180,000 clones, about 77% of which appear only once. The entry originates in a study of cytomegalovirus exposure and HLA in healthy donors. Study results and limitations: Over 15,000 TCR beta sequences were associated with HLA alleles at 0.05 false discovery rate in a later analysis. Across donors, most TCRs were seen rarely, yet some public ones were widespread. The listing of roughly 160 TCR beta chains classed them as cytomegalovirus-associated. The classifier reportedly diagnosed cytomegalovirus status with high specificity and sensitivity.

Sequencing was done on a sample of PBMCs. The V call is TRBV5-1, the J call TRBJ2-1; tentatively, D is TRBD2 (5 bases). The receptor's source is a woman in her twenties or thirties in good health and CMV-seropositive. The CDR3 sequence is CASSPDFDPYNEQFF. The CDR3 bases are TGCGCCAGCAGCCCGGACTTCGATCCCTACAATGAGCAGTTCTTC. The complete variable domain, with remaining parts taken from reference TRBV5-1 and TRBJ2-1, reads KAGVTQTPRYLIKTRGQQVTLSCSPISGHRSVSWYQQTPGQGLQFLFEYFSETQRNKGNFPGRFSGRQFSNSRSEMNVSTLELGDSALYLCASSPDFDPYNEQFFGPGTRLTVL.